Here is one T cell receptor beta chain with its context. Its antigen is not identified. The data were obtained in a study of CD8+ T cells in alopecia areata. Study-wide findings and caveats: Lesional tissue from the scalp (especially in alopecia totalis/universalis) showed higher clonality than normal scalp. Resident alphabeta T cells of normal skin are also sequenced in scalp samples.

With 7 bases clipped from V and 8 bases from J, the junction kept 8 bases outside the gene matches. The CDR3 loop spans 15 amino acids. The germline CDR1 and CDR2 sequences are SQVTM and ANQGSEA. Extracted RNA was reverse transcribed into cDNA, the sequencing template. The repertoire was sequenced with immunoSEQ multiplex PCR; TCRdb's copy has only in-frame clones and lacks some. Found here are 120,000 or so clones, about 50% of them singletons; the top ten hold approximately 10%. This sequence was found in a human donor with alopecia areata. The V call is TRBV29-1, the J call TRBJ2-1; 16 bases line up with TRBD2. The sequenced sample was NKG2D-low CD8+ T cells sorted from blood. DNA of the CDR3: TGCAGCGCAAGGACCGGGACTAGCGGGAGGGATGAGCAGTTCTTC. This gives the protein CSARTGTSGRDEQFF.